This TCR beta chain is from a study of T-cell memory formation after mild COVID-19. On this clonotype: Its antigen is not known. Mismatch with germline at one junction end may stem from a read error.

General study findings and limits: Researchers found some responding clones in pre-infection memory, a sign that cross-reactive memory joined. CD4/CD8 balance held among clones contracting day 15 to 85, and later expanders leaned CD4+.

The 5'RACE method, run with constant-segment primers, produced TCR alpha and TCR beta cDNA libraries (carrying sample barcodes and UMIs). TCRdb passed the 5' RACE reads through MiXCR, listing each CDR3 protein once. The data hold about 82,000 distinct CDR3 sequences, with roughly 12% observed a single time. This clonotype was obtained from a man younger than 30 who had mild COVID-19 (a few samples of this study predate the infection). Cell type and time point are not known. The specimen was PBMCs or a T cell subset sorted from them (not recorded which).

The CDR3 protein is CASSPSRGQGGTF. Here the CDR3 DNA reads TGTGCCAGCAGCCCTTCGAGGGGACAGGGAGGGACTTTC. The rearrangement links TRBV7-2 to TRBJ2-5; 9 bases agree with TRBD1. The CDR3 spans 13 residues. Germline loops: CDR1 SGHTA, CDR2 FQGNSA.